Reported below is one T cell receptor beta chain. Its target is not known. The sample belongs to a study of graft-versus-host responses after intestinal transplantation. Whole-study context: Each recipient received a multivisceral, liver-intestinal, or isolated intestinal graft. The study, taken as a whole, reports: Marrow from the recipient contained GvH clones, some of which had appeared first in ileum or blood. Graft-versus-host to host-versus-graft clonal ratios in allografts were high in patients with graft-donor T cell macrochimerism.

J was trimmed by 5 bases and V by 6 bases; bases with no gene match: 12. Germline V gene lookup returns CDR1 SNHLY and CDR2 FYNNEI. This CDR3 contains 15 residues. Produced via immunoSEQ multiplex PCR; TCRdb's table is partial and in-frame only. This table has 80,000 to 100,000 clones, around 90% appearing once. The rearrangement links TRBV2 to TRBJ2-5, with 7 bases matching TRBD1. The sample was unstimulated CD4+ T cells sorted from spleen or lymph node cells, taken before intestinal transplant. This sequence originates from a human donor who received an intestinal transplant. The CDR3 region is CASRKQGLGAETQYF. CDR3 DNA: TGTGCCAGCAGGAAACAGGGGCTAGGAGCGGAGACCCAGTACTTC.